Presented here are 5 T cell receptor beta chains from one specimen sequenced in a study of T cell repertoires in cytomegalovirus infection (dated by TCRdb to about 2019). Instrument used: Illumina HiSeq 1500. TCRdb handled the public reads itself, with Q25 trimming in fastp and clone calling in MiXCR, and kept productive beta chains. Rows matching on CDR3 protein sequence are summarized as one entry with the most common DNA and genes. This sample gives about 310,000 distinct CDR3 sequences in total; roughly 17% of them show up just once. Together, the top ten hold approximately 12% of the sample. Sequenced sample: PBMCs. Every receptor here comes from a human donor in good health (CMV status not recorded). Some clones in this sample may be carry-over from other donors' samples.

The J gene is TRBJ2-3, the V gene TRBV19; D not resolved. Trimming shortened V by 3 bases and J by 1 base, and 11 bases separated the two germline ends. CDR3 length: 15 residues. CDR1 is LNHDA and CDR2 is SQIVND in the germline V gene (reference sequence). The CDR3 sequence is CASSIRPTGTDTQYF. As DNA, the CDR3 is TGTGCCAGTAGTATTAGACCGACTGGCACAGATACGCAGTATTTT.

In this sample, this clonotype turned up once. V is TRBV20-1 and J is TRBJ1-2; D remains ambiguous. With 5 bases removed from V and 2 bases from J, the gap between germline ends came to 9 bases. The CDR3 loop spans 12 amino acids. From germline, CDR1 is DFQATT and CDR2 SNEGSKA (reference sequence). The CDR3 DNA reads as TGCAGTGCTCACGACGGGAACTATGGCTACACCTTC. This sequence encodes CSAHDGNYGYTF.

In this sample, this clonotype turned up many times. The genes are TRBV20-1 and TRBJ2-3; D possibly corresponds to TRBD1 (5 bases). Trimming removed 2 bases from V and 4 bases from J, with 7 bases in between. This CDR3 is 12 amino acids long. Germline V CDR1 and CDR2: DFQATT, SNEGSKA (reference sequence). CDR3 protein: CSARQGADTQYF. CDR3 nucleotide sequence: TGCAGTGCTAGACAGGGCGCAGATACGCAGTATTTT.

This clonotype was observed a few times. The V call is TRBV7-2, the J call TRBJ1-3; 7 nucleotides line up with TRBD1. V was pared by 3 bases and J by 0 bases, with 8 bases of the junction left unmatched. Germline values: CDR1 SGHTA, CDR2 FQGNSA. CDR3 length: 17 residues. CDR3 in amino acids: CASSFIVQGDSGNTIYF. The CDR3 DNA follows: TGTGCCAGCAGCTTCATAGTCCAGGGGGACTCTGGAAACACCATATATTTT.

The rearrangement links TRBV27 to TRBJ2-1, with D perhaps being TRBD1 or TRBD2 (5 bases each). Per germline, CDR1 MNHEY and CDR2 SMNVEV (reference sequence). The CDR3 covers 14 residues. V lost 0 bases and J 7 bases, leaving 10 bases between the germline ends. The CDR3: CASSLSGVVNEQFF. In nucleotides, the CDR3 is TGTGCCAGCAGTTTATCGGGGGTAGTTAATGAGCAGTTCTTC.